This T cell receptor (beta chain) was observed in a study of regulatory T cells in long-lasting Graves disease. Remarks on this clonotype: A read error is the likely source, as a far larger clone sits one nucleotide away.

Indicated time point: newly diagnosed GD, antithyroid drugs for less than 3 months. PBMC RNA served as the TCR library source. HTBI primers from iRepertoire and Arm-PCR of CDR3 regions yielded the TCR beta libraries. As handled by the study authors: Analysis of the samples identified 50 to 75 TRBV and 14 TRBJ segments. TCRdb re-called the multiplex PCR reads with MiXCR, one entry per CDR3 protein. TCRdb's processing, not the study's, gives the V and J calls here. The sample shows some 410,000 distinct CDR3 sequences, over 15% of them seen only once. Germline CDR1 SGHAT, CDR2 FQNNGV. The CDR3 covers 16 residues. V shed 5 bases and J 10 bases; nucleotides not matched to a gene: 17. The same sample was also studied in work on T cells in Graves' hyperthyroidism and ophthalmopathy. That study adds: Carried out on the TCR CDR3, a first-round RT-PCR used the HTBI primer set. Ophthalmopathy was identified by the model a median around 6.3 months ahead of onset.

The TCR sequence derives from a woman in her 30s with Graves disease. The material was peripheral blood mononuclear cells (PBMCs), obtained at new diagnosis, from a patient treated with antithyroid drugs. The J gene is TRBJ2-1, the V gene TRBV11-2; 7 bases agree with TRBD1. The CDR3 sequence is CASSPLRGGNSVEQFF. DNA for the CDR3: TGTGCCAGCAGCCCCCTACGAGGGGGCAATAGCGTCGAGCAGTTCTTC.